This T cell receptor (beta chain) originates from a study of blood T cell repertoires in COVID-19 (TCRdb year 2020). With regard to the full study: Samples from collaborators originated in the United States, Italy and Spain and spanned both the acute and convalescent phases of COVID-19. The dataset comprised deeply sampled blood TCRbeta repertoires from subjects exposed to, actively infected with, or recovered from COVID-19. A de-identified subject ID, COVID-19 status, age in years and sex were almost always included in the sample metadata. Where available, HLA class I and class II types were obtained from metadata supplied by the sample provider rather than from assay-based typing. The prospective study material was composed of cDNA or gDNA derived from T cells, B-cell-depleted T cells, or PBMCs. The repertoires were released in a freely available public database intended as a resource for research on the immune response to SARS-CoV-2. The samples were drawn from the first 160 participants of the ongoing ImmuneRACE study and from 1,254 subjects provided by 6 global collaborators.

The immunoSEQ Assay, a bias-controlled multiplex PCR, was used to amplify TCRbeta CDR3 regions from genomic DNA. The authors' pipeline ran thus. Nucleated cell counts per sample were estimated from amplification of reference gene primers within the assay. To quantify the absolute abundance of each unique TCRbeta CDR3 rearrangement, sequence reads were collapsed and filtered. For each sample, productive Simpson clonality was calculated as the square root of Simpson's diversity index over productive rearrangements. This immuneACCESS table, as held by TCRdb, lists in-frame sequences with V and J called but not all clones. Of the missing ones, under half trace to an unresolved V gene in checked studies; the others have no known cause. The D gene and trimming were derived from the DNA, and the V and J assignments and clone size from that table. This sample holds about 78,000 clones; over 75% were observed only once. 8.5% to 10% of the sample rests with the top ten.

CDR1 and CDR2 were assigned from the germline V gene (reference sequence) as MNHEY and SMNVEV. CDR3 length: 13 amino acids, cysteine to phenylalanine. Of all the DNA, just the CDR3 is kept, 39 bases in frame from base 1. V loses 8 bases of germline sequence and J loses 4 bases, and the interval between the two ends is 12 bases. This clone came up once. Its antigen target is currently unknown. No base-level quality is on record; no much larger clone is a single base apart. Findings and caveats that apply to the study as a whole: Clinical and demographic metadata were provided uncurated, with the amount varying by source and participant.

Collaborating institutions collected whole blood in K2EDTA tubes following their own protocols. For TCRbeta analysis, collaborator samples were shipped as frozen whole blood, as isolated PBMCs, or as DNA extracted from either sample type. The rearrangement joined TRBV27 to TRBJ1-5, with the identity of the D gene unclear. The sequencing sample was made of peripheral blood. This receptor was obtained from a human donor in a cohort sampled during active COVID-19. The CDR3 is CASSTGFNQPQHF. The nucleotide sequence reads TGTGCCAGCTCTACGGGGTTTAATCAGCCCCAGCATTTT.